This entry concerns a single TCR beta chain. The antigen is unknown. This CDR3 spans 15 amino acids. The V end lost 5 bases, the J end lost 8 bases, and 16 bases lay between the germline ends. CDR1 and CDR2 (germline): MNHEY, SMNVEV (reference sequence). This sample was included in a study of beta chain features in type 1 diabetes. Study-wide background: No age, gender or cell yield differences were seen between patients and healthy donors. All samples together contributed around 98,000,000 sorted cells for examination.

The sequenced template was cDNA made from the entire isolated RNA. Assay used: immunoSEQ multiplex PCR; TCRdb lists only in-frame clones, some missing. Among around 690,000 clones listed, roughly 12% were seen once. Regarding the study as a whole: Type 1 diabetes patients showed a moderate but significant shortening of TCRB CDR3s in all four CD4+ subsets.

The chain employs TRBV27 and TRBJ1-6; D is possibly TRBD1 (5 bases). The sample consisted of naive CD4+ T cells from blood. This TCR derives from a young man with type 1 diabetes. CDR3 in amino acids: CASSPRARDDSPLHF. The CDR3 region has the DNA TGTGCCAGCAGTCCCAGGGCAAGGGACGATTCACCCCTCCACTTT.